A single sample is the source of the 2 T cell receptor beta chains below, sequenced in a study of HIV-infected patients and healthy controls. All unsorted peripheral T cells were captured because whole blood was used without fractionation. cDNA was made from 500 ng RNA using alpha and beta constant primers. Separate chain-specific third strand synthesis with multiplexing indices produced the alpha and beta libraries. TCRdb re-called the 5' RACE reads with MiXCR, one entry per CDR3 protein. The profile covers under 7,500 distinct CDR3 sequences, with roughly 11% appearing a single time and approximately 30% taken by the ten largest. The specimen was blood, collected before antiretroviral therapy. The receptors were sampled from an adult with HIV infection.

The chain uses TRBV6-5 and TRBJ1-1, with D hard to call. Germline V gene lookup returns CDR1 MNHEY and CDR2 SVGAGI. This CDR3 is built from 16 residues. V was clipped by 0 bases and J by 0 bases, with 11 bases between them. CDR3 in DNA: TGTGCCAGCAGTTACTCGTCGGGGAACATGAACACTGAAGCTTTCTTT. This encodes CASSYSSGNMNTEAFF.

This sequence joins TRBV5-1 and TRBJ2-7; weak D call: TRBD2 (5 bases). Germline CDR1 SGHRS, CDR2 YFSETQ. The V and J ends lost 4 bases and 2 bases respectively, with 13 bases between them. There are 14 residues in the CDR3. CDR3 coding DNA: TGCGCCAGCAGCCCGGACTTCTTAACCTACGAGCAGTACTTC. It encodes CASSPDFLTYEQYF.